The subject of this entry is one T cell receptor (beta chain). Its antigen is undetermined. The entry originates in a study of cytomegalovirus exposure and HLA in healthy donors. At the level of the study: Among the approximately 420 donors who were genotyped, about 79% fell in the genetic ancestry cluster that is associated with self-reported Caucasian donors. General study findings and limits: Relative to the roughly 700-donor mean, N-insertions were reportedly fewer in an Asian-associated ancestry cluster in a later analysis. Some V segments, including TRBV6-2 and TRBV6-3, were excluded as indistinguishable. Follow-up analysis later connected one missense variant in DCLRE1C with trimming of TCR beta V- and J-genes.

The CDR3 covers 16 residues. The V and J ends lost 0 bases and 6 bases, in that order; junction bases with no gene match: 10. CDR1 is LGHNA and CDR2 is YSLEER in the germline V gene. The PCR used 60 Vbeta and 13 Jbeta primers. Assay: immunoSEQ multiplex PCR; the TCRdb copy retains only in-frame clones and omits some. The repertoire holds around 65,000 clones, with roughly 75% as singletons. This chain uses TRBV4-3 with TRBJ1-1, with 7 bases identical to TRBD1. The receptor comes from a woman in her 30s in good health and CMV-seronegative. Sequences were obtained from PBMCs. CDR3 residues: CASSQDYDRAGPEAFF. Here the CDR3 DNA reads TGCGCCAGCAGCCAAGACTATGACAGGGCCGGCCCTGAAGCTTTCTTT.